A single sample is the source of the 28 T cell receptor beta chains below, sequenced in a study of T cells in Graves' hyperthyroidism and ophthalmopathy. TCR beta CDR3 sequences were amplified from RNA transcripts. With the HTBI primer set, the TCR CDR3 went through a first round of RT-PCR. One entry per CDR3 protein, called by TCRdb with MiXCR from the multiplex PCR reads. The sample has 600,000 or so distinct CDR3 sequences; about 14% are singletons. The sample taken for sequencing was blood. Source of these receptors: a woman aged 50 to 60 with Graves' ophthalmopathy.

This clonotype was seen at least ten times. The chain combines TRBV6-1 with TRBJ1-5, with D hard to call. The CDR3 length is 12 residues. V was cut by 6 bases and J by 5 bases, with 8 bases left in between. Germline V CDR1 and CDR2: MNHNS, SASEGT. CDR3 DNA sequence: TGTGCCAGCAGGGTAGGGTATCAGCCCCAGCATTTT. This encodes CASRVGYQPQHF.

This clonotype was seen repeatedly, ten times or more. The chain uses TRBV5-1 and TRBJ1-1; no firm D call. Between the trimmed V and J ends, which lost 1 base and 0 bases, there was a span of 10 bases. The CDR3 consists of 15 residues. Per germline, CDR1 SGHRS and CDR2 YFSETQ. The CDR3 nucleotides read TGCGCCAGCAGCTTGCGCGCACACATGAACACTGAAGCTTTCTTT. Translation: CASSLRAHMNTEAFF.

J is TRBJ1-2 and V is TRBV6-1; D unresolved. Trimming cost V 2 bases and J 4 bases, with 11 bases left between them. This CDR3 region has 14 residues. Germline V lookup: CDR1 MNHNS, CDR2 SASEGT. CDR3 nucleotides: TGTGCCAGCAGTGAACTCCCGTACTCCTATGGCTACACCTTC. This gives the protein CASSELPYSYGYTF.

The table lists this clonotype with many counts. J is TRBJ2-3 and V is TRBV3-1, with TRBD2 matching over 9 bases. The CDR3 runs 15 residues. CDR1 is LGHDT and CDR2 is YNNKEL in the germline V gene (reference sequence). J lost 5 bases, V lost 5 bases, and 8 bases had no gene match. CDR3 amino acids: CASSSGTSLRDTQYF. CDR3 nucleotides: TGTGCCAGCAGCAGTGGGACTAGCCTCCGAGATACGCAGTATTTT.

This clonotype came up a few times. The V and J genes are TRBV4-2 and TRBJ2-1; TRBD2 aligns across 11 bases. Losses at the gene ends were 4 bases for V and 8 bases for J; bases not matched to a gene: 13. Germline V lookup: CDR1 LGHNA, CDR2 YNFKEQ. The CDR3 is 17 amino acids. CDR3 sequence (DNA): TGTGCCAGCAGCCCAAACATCGCTAGCGGGAGGTTATATGAGCAGTTCTTC. Translating gives CASSPNIASGRLYEQFF.

This clonotype has a count of ten or more. CDR3: CASSPPTGGADNEQFF. As DNA, the CDR3 is TGTGCCAGCAGCCCCCCCACAGGGGGCGCCGACAATGAGCAGTTCTTC. The chain recombines TRBV7-9 with TRBJ2-1; 9 bases match TRBD1. Germline values: CDR1 SEHNR, CDR2 FQNEAQ (reference sequence). V was clipped by 5 bases and J by 5 bases; unmatched bases: 10. The CDR3 covers 16 residues.

This clonotype has more than one count but fewer than ten. This chain uses TRBV6-5 with TRBJ2-4, with a possible D match to TRBD1 (8 bases). The V gene lost 4 bases and the J gene lost 4 bases, with 20 bases spanning the gap. This CDR3 comprises 17 residues. Germline V gene sequence: CDR1 MNHEY, CDR2 SVGAGI. This chain's CDR3 is CASSWWTGRGLKNIQYF. CDR3 coding DNA: TGTGCCAGCAGTTGGTGGACAGGGAGGGGCCTTAAAAACATTCAGTACTTC.

This clonotype was seen repeatedly, ten times or more. The chain carries TRBV3-2 and TRBJ2-1; the table names TRBD2, a call not compared with the DNA. TRBV3-2 is a known pseudogene. The CDR3 sequence is 18 residues long. This CDR3 reads CASSQEGLAGGFDNEQFF. CDR3 in DNA: TGTGCCAGCAGCCAAGAAGGACTAGCGGGAGGATTCGACAATGAGCAGTTCTTC.

The rearrangement joins TRBV9 to TRBJ1-1; 10 positions agree with TRBD1. The junction had 5 bases not matched to a gene; V was cut back by 3 bases and J by 0 bases. The germline CDR1 and CDR2 sequences are SGDLS and YYNGEE. This CDR3 has 16 residues. The CDR3 protein is CASSDGTGELNTEAFF. The CDR3 DNA sequence: TGTGCCAGCAGCGATGGGACAGGGGAGCTGAACACTGAAGCTTTCTTT.

This clonotype was recorded many times. The chain uses TRBV7-9 and TRBJ2-2; 9 bases are shared with TRBD2. The CDR3 loop spans 16 amino acids. The germline CDR1 and CDR2 sequences are SEHNR and FQNEAQ (reference sequence). The J segment lost 4 bases and the V segment lost 2 bases, leaving 5 bases of the junction unmatched. As DNA, the CDR3 is TGTGCCAGCAGCTTATGGGTAGCGGGAGTCACCGGGGAGCTGTTTTTT. Protein: CASSLWVAGVTGELFF. The whole variable domain, remainder taken from reference TRBV7-9 and TRBJ2-2, is DTGVSQNPRHKITKRGQNVTFRCDPISEHNRLYWYRQTLGQGPEFLTYFQNEAQLEKSRLLSDRFSAERPKGSFSTLEIQRTEQGDSAMYLCASSLWVAGVTGELFFGEGSRLTVL.

V gene TRBV19 combines with J gene TRBJ2-2; 8 positions match TRBD2. The CDR3 covers 16 residues. CDR1 is LNHDA, CDR2 SQIVND, per germline (reference sequence). After removal of 4 bases from V and 3 bases from J, the junction contained 7 bases not matched to a gene. The CDR3, as DNA: TGTGCCAGTAGTACCCGGGGGGGGCAATACACCGGGGAGCTGTTTTTT. As protein: CASSTRGGQYTGELFF.

This clonotype has a handful of counts. The chain combines TRBV9 with TRBJ2-7; D call uncertain. The CDR3 contains 15 residues. Germline assignment: CDR1 SGDLS and CDR2 YYNGEE. Trimming removed 0 bases from V and 0 bases from J, with 10 bases in between. In DNA form, the CDR3 reads TGTGCCAGCAGCGTAGGGCAGACCCTCTCCTACGAGCAGTACTTC. Translating gives CASSVGQTLSYEQYF.

V is TRBV4-3 and J is TRBJ1-1; 7 bases are a match to TRBD1. The CDR3 loop spans 15 amino acids. Germline CDR1 LGHNA, CDR2 YSLEER. The ends lost 3 bases at V and 11 bases at J; junction bases unmatched: 15. The CDR3 sequence is CASSHTGTAFFGAFF. DNA of the CDR3: TGCGCCAGCAGCCATACCGGGACAGCATTTTTTGGGGCTTTCTTT.

This clonotype was picked up a small number of times. The chain is built from TRBV12-3 or TRBV12-4 and TRBJ1-6; D may be TRBD1 (6 bases). Trimming took 6 bases from V and 6 from J, leaving 15 bases between them. This CDR3 contains 15 residues. The CDR3 is CASRRPGHFNSPLHF. The CDR3 DNA reads TGTGCCAGCAGGAGACCGGGACATTTTAATTCACCCCTCCACTTT.

This clonotype was found many times. V is TRBV5-1 and J is TRBJ2-7; D is unresolved. V was pared by 4 bases and J by 0 bases, with 11 bases between. The CDR3 contains 14 residues. CDR1 and CDR2 (germline): SGHRS, YFSETQ. In DNA, the CDR3 is TGCGCCAGCAGCCCAGACATCAACTCCTACGAGCAGTACTTC. It is translated as CASSPDINSYEQYF.

This clonotype was seen repeatedly, ten times or more. V is TRBV6-2 or TRBV6-3 and J is TRBJ2-2; D is uncertain. The CDR3 has 12 amino acids. Trimming took 8 bases from V and 6 from J, leaving 10 bases between them. Germline V gene data show CDR1 as MNHEY and CDR2 as SVGEGT. CDR3: CASRSHPGELFF. For the CDR3, the DNA is TGTGCCAGCCGGTCTCATCCCGGGGAGCTGTTTTTT.

This clonotype came up a few times. The chain combines TRBV6-1 with TRBJ1-4; no clear D. Per the germline V gene, CDR1 is MNHNS and CDR2 is SASEGT. Trimming shortened V by 5 bases and J by 7 bases, and 17 bases separated the two germline ends. The CDR3 covers 15 residues. CDR3 nucleotides: TGTGCCAGCAGTCAACTTCGTCCTGCGGGTGAAAAACTGTTTTTT. Its translation: CASSQLRPAGEKLFF.

This clonotype was recorded at least ten times. The chain is built from TRBV20-1 and TRBJ2-5, with D unresolved. The CDR3 totals 12 residues. Trimming took off 5 bases at V and 2 bases at J, with 9 bases between the two ends. Germline CDR1 DFQATT, CDR2 SNEGSKA (reference sequence). The CDR3 here is CSAQRKQETQYF. CDR3 coding DNA: TGCAGTGCTCAACGAAAACAAGAGACCCAGTACTTC.

The chain joins TRBV6-1 to TRBJ2-7; the D is unclear. The CDR3 sequence is 13 residues long. V lost 7 bases and J 5 bases, leaving 15 bases between the germline ends. From germline, CDR1 is MNHNS and CDR2 SASEGT. The CDR3 coding sequence is TGTGCCAGCATAGACCAGGTCACCCACGAGCAGTACTTC. Translating it yields CASIDQVTHEQYF.

There are many counts of this clonotype. The V gene is TRBV5-1, the J gene TRBJ2-1; 11 nucleotides align to TRBD2. Germline V CDR1 and CDR2: SGHRS, YFSETQ. This CDR3 has 16 residues. V lost 7 bases, J lost 1 base, and 7 bases stayed unmatched. The CDR3 region is CASSTSGSRSYNEQFF. DNA of the CDR3: TGCGCCAGCTCAACTAGCGGGAGTAGGTCCTACAATGAGCAGTTCTTC.

This clonotype was seen repeatedly, ten times or more. V gene TRBV20-1 combines with J gene TRBJ2-7; 9 positions match TRBD2. CDR3 length equals 15 residues. CDR1 is DFQATT and CDR2 is SNEGSKA in the germline V gene (reference sequence). Trimming at V came to 3 bases and at J to 6 bases, leaving 12 bases not matched to a gene. This CDR3 is CSASTSGRTPGEQYF. CDR3 sequence (DNA): TGCAGTGCTAGTACTAGCGGGCGAACCCCCGGCGAGCAGTACTTC.

This clonotype has at least ten counts. J is TRBJ2-7 and V is TRBV5-8, with D perhaps being TRBD1 or TRBD2 (5 bases each). V lost 1 base to trimming and J lost 7 bases, with 15 bases between them. Germline assignment: CDR1 SGHTS and CDR2 YDEGEE. The CDR3 has 14 residues. The CDR3 spells CASSLQGVGNEQYF. The CDR3 nucleotides are TGTGCCAGCAGCTTGCAGGGAGTCGGGAATGAGCAGTACTTC. The full variable domain, with the rest looked up from reference TRBV5-8 and TRBJ2-7, is EAGVTQSPTHLIKTRGQQATLRCSPISGHTSVYWYQQALGLGLQFLLWYDEGEERNRGNFPPRFSGRQFPNYSSELNVNALELEDSALYLCASSLQGVGNEQYFGPGTRLTVT.

This chain uses TRBV6-1 with TRBJ1-3; 10 bases agree with TRBD1. Unmatched junction bases numbered 1, after V lost 5 bases and J lost 3 bases. CDR1 and CDR2 from the germline V gene are MNHNS and SASEGT. This CDR3 is 14 amino acids long. The chain's CDR3 is CASSRDRGGNTIYF. The CDR3 DNA reads as TGTGCCAGCAGTAGGGACAGGGGTGGAAACACCATATATTTT.

This clonotype was seen ten or more times. The V and J genes are TRBV4-3 and TRBJ1-5; D uncertain. The V and J ends lost 0 bases and 6 bases respectively, with 6 bases between them. The CDR3 is 13 amino acids. Germline V gene sequence: CDR1 LGHNA, CDR2 YSLEER. The CDR3 loop is CASSQDPGQPQHF. For the CDR3, the DNA is TGCGCCAGCAGCCAAGACCCGGGTCAGCCCCAGCATTTT.

This clonotype was seen repeatedly, ten times or more. The chain combines TRBV5-1 with TRBJ1-1; no clear D gene. This CDR3 is 14 amino acids long. V dropped 0 bases and J dropped 6 bases, with 12 bases sitting between them. Germline V gives CDR1 SGHRS, CDR2 YFSETQ. The CDR3 DNA reads TGCGCCAGCAGCTTGGAAGGGAATGGAGCTGAAGCTTTCTTT. It translates to CASSLEGNGAEAFF.

The chain couples TRBV3-1 to TRBJ2-6; D is perhaps TRBD1 (5 bases). The CDR3 runs 16 residues. CDR1 LGHDT and CDR2 YNNKEL come from the germline V gene (reference sequence). The V and J ends lost 4 bases and 0 bases respectively, with 10 bases between them. CDR3 protein: CASSRTQLSGANVLTF. As DNA, the CDR3 is TGTGCCAGCAGCCGGACACAGCTCTCTGGGGCCAACGTCCTGACTTTC.

This clonotype occurred many times. The chain combines TRBV12-3 or TRBV12-4 with TRBJ2-7; TRBD1 is a possible D gene (5 bases). Trimming pared 0 bases from V and 2 bases from J, leaving 5 bases between. CDR3 length equals 13 residues. CDR3 coding DNA: TGTGCCAGCAGTTTAGCCAGGGCCTACGAGCAGTACTTC. It translates to CASSLARAYEQYF.

This clonotype was recorded at least ten times. The V call is TRBV5-1, the J call TRBJ2-1, with D tentatively TRBD1 (7 bases). Germline V lookup: CDR1 SGHRS, CDR2 YFSETQ. The CDR3 sequence is 15 residues long. Between the trimmed V and J ends, which lost 4 bases and 0 bases, there was a span of 11 bases. The CDR3 nucleotides read TGCGCCAGCAGCGTGCAGGGGGGCTCCTACAATGAGCAGTTCTTC. It yields the protein CASSVQGGSYNEQFF.